This TCR beta chain originates from a study of T cells after yellow fever vaccination. General study points: The CD4 and CD8 compartments had a small share of their clonotypes in common.

About this clonotype: Its target is not known.

TCRdb recomputed calls from the 5' RACE reads with MiXCR, one row per CDR3 protein. The sample contains around 600,000 distinct CDR3 sequences, around an eighth of which appear only once. The specimen was PBMCs, collected on the day of the yellow fever booster vaccination. This clonotype was sampled from a man younger than 45 who received the YFV17D yellow fever vaccine.

DNA of the CDR3: TGTGCCAGCAGTTATACTAGCGGGGGATCCGTACTACACGGTCTACAGTTCTTC. Translation gives CASSYTSGGSVLHGLQFF. The chain uses TRBV27 and TRBJ2-1; 11 bases are shared with TRBD2. Germline V CDR1 and CDR2: MNHEY, SMNVEV (reference sequence). J gave up 13 bases and V 4 bases, and 21 bases lay outside the gene matches. The CDR3 spans 18 residues.